The next 25 T cell receptor beta chains were all read from a single sample in a study of PD-L1 blockade in urothelial cancer. Clones were sequenced by immunoSEQ multiplex PCR, and TCRdb holds only the in-frame ones, with some missing. The table has 75,000 to 100,000 clones, around four fifths seen once. Sample time point: peripheral blood 6 weeks after treatment start. The source material was PBMCs, sampled around atezolizumab (anti-PD-L1) treatment. The source is an older man with urothelial cancer.

This clone was recorded only once. The chain combines TRBV5-1 with TRBJ2-5, with D tentatively TRBD2 (5 bases). This CDR3 is 14 amino acids long. Germline values: CDR1 SGHRS, CDR2 YFSETQ. Trimming removed 7 bases from V and 4 bases from J, with 17 bases in between. Here the CDR3 DNA reads TGCGCCAGCTCGAGGGATACCGCTTTAGAGACCCAGTACTTC. This translates into CASSRDTALETQYF.

The chain carries TRBV5-1 and TRBJ2-4, with 7 bases matching TRBD1. The CDR3 is 12 residues long. Trimming took 5 bases from V and 11 from J; bases not matched to a gene: 7. The germline V gene encodes CDR1 SGHRS and CDR2 YFSETQ. CDR3 DNA: TGCGCCAGCAGTCCCGACAGGGACCTTCAGTACTTC. This sequence encodes CASSPDRDLQYF.

V is TRBV4-1 and J is TRBJ1-5; D is ambiguous. V was pared by 8 bases and J by 3 bases, with 11 bases between. The germline CDR1 and CDR2 sequences are MGHRA and YSYEKL. CDR3 length equals 13 residues. CDR3 nucleotides: TGCGCCAGCGCCGCAGGTCTCAATCAGCCCCAGCATTTT. It translates to CASAAGLNQPQHF.

This clone has only one observation. V usage is TRBV18 and J usage is TRBJ2-5, with D maybe TRBD1 (7 bases). V lost 3 bases and J 0 bases, leaving 14 bases between the germline ends. The CDR3 totals 16 residues. Germline loops: CDR1 KGHSH, CDR2 LQKENI. The CDR3 nucleotides are TGTGCCAGCTCACCTCTCAGGGGGGCGAACCAAGAGACCCAGTACTTC. Translation gives CASSPLRGANQETQYF.

The rearrangement links TRBV20-1 to TRBJ2-7; the D is unclear. The CDR3 runs 11 residues. Trimming took off 1 base at V and 6 bases at J, with 7 bases between the two ends. Germline V CDR1 and CDR2: DFQATT, SNEGSKA (reference sequence). CDR3 amino acids: CSARVPSEQYF. The CDR3 bases are TGCAGTGCTAGAGTCCCCAGCGAGCAGTACTTC.

This clone was recorded a few times. The rearrangement uses TRBV6-5 and TRBJ1-1; D is unresolved. The CDR3 length is 16 residues. V lost 2 bases and J lost 1, with 14 bases in between. Per the germline V gene, CDR1 is MNHEY and CDR2 is SVGAGI. Here the CDR3 DNA reads TGTGCCAGCAGTTACGGGTTGGGGAGCCCGAACACTGAAGCTTTCTTT. Protein product: CASSYGLGSPNTEAFF.

The chain combines TRBV19 with TRBJ2-1, with D possibly TRBD2 on 5 matching bases. This CDR3 region has 15 residues. V gave up 3 bases and J gave up 8 bases, with 17 bases separating them. The V gene's germline CDR1 is LNHDA and CDR2 SQIVND (reference sequence). The CDR3 region is CASSIVLAPSYEQFF. The CDR3 DNA reads TGTGCCAGTAGTATCGTCCTAGCCCCGTCCTATGAGCAGTTCTTC. Based on the CDR3 plus reference TRBV19 and TRBJ2-1, the full variable domain is DGGITQSPKYLFRKEGQNVTLSCEQNLNHDAMYWYRQDPGQGLRLIYYSQIVNDFQKGDIAEGYSVSREKKESFPLTVTSAQKNPTAFYLCASSIVLAPSYEQFFGPGTRLTVL.

The chain uses TRBV29-1 and TRBJ2-2; TRBD1 is a possible D gene (6 bases). This CDR3 contains 13 residues. From germline, CDR1 is SQVTM and CDR2 ANQGSEA. V lost 7 bases and J 6 bases, leaving 15 bases between the germline ends. The CDR3 nucleotides are TGCAGCGCCGATAAACAGGGATCCGGGGAGCTGTTTTTT. Encoded protein: CSADKQGSGELFF.

This clone was picked up a small number of times. The V gene is TRBV9, the J gene TRBJ1-2; tentatively, D is TRBD1 (6 bases). The CDR3 has 16 residues. Trimming left V 0 bases short and J 6 bases short, with 18 bases between. Germline V gives CDR1 SGDLS, CDR2 YYNGEE. The CDR3 here is CASSVGPGGLTHGYTF. The CDR3, as DNA: TGTGCCAGCAGCGTAGGCCCGGGGGGCTTAACCCATGGCTACACCTTC.

The CDR3 sequence: CASSPPGTSGGANEQFF. CDR3 nucleotide sequence: TGCGCCAGCAGCCCGCCAGGGACTAGCGGGGGGGCCAATGAGCAGTTCTTC. The chain joins TRBV5-1 to TRBJ2-1; 16 positions agree with TRBD2. Trimming cost V 4 bases and J 6 bases; bases outside gene matches: 7. This CDR3 is 17 amino acids long. Germline V CDR1 and CDR2: SGHRS, YFSETQ.

The chain joins TRBV15 to TRBJ2-3, with 9 bases identical to TRBD2. Germline CDR1 LNHNV, CDR2 YYDKDF (reference sequence). CDR3 length: 17 amino acids. Trimming cost V 0 bases and J 2 bases; bases outside gene matches: 6. CDR3 in amino acids: CATSRDRAGGSTDTQYF. The CDR3 coding sequence is TGTGCCACCAGCAGAGATCGAGCGGGGGGATCCACAGATACGCAGTATTTT.

The chain combines TRBV7-9 with TRBJ2-7; the match to TRBD1 covers 10 bases. After removal of 0 bases from V and 4 bases from J, the junction contained 3 bases not matched to a gene. This CDR3 comprises 15 residues. Germline CDR1 is SEHNR and CDR2 is FQNEAQ (reference sequence). Here the CDR3 reads CASSLATGGAYEQYF. CDR3 nucleotide sequence: TGTGCCAGCAGCTTAGCGACAGGGGGCGCATACGAGCAGTACTTC.

This clone was counted only a few times. The V gene is TRBV20-1, the J gene TRBJ2-5; no reliable D call. V dropped 6 bases and J dropped 4 bases, with 6 bases sitting between them. This CDR3 has 10 amino acids. Germline CDR1 and CDR2: DFQATT and SNEGSKA (reference sequence). The CDR3 DNA follows: TGCAGTGCATCTGTAGAGACCCAGTACTTC. Translation: CSASVETQYF.

The rearrangement links TRBV19 to TRBJ1-2, with 9 nucleotides matching TRBD1. CDR1 and CDR2 (germline): LNHDA, SQIVND (reference sequence). V trimming: 4 bases; J trimming: 4 bases; junction bases outside the gene matches: 7. The length of the CDR3 is 15 residues. DNA for the CDR3: TGTGCCAGTAGTAAGGGGACAGGGTCGAGCTATGGCTACACCTTC. Its translation is CASSKGTGSSYGYTF.

The sample holds one count of this clone. The chain recombines TRBV7-2 with TRBJ2-3; possible D gene TRBD1, 5 bases. The V gene's germline CDR1 is SGHTA and CDR2 FQGNSA. The CDR3 is 16 amino acids. The V gene lost 1 base and the J gene lost 1 base, with 12 bases spanning the gap. The CDR3 here is CASSLGGSLGTDTQYF. CDR3 in DNA: TGTGCCAGCAGCTTAGGGGGCTCTCTGGGCACAGATACGCAGTATTTT.

The chain combines TRBV6-1 with TRBJ2-5; a possible D gene is TRBD1 (6 bases). The CDR3 consists of 14 residues. V was cut by 5 bases and J by 3 bases, with 13 bases left in between. CDR1 and CDR2 from the germline V gene are MNHNS and SASEGT. In DNA form, the CDR3 reads TGTGCCAGCAGTACTAACAGGGCGAAAGAGACCCAGTACTTC. This gives the protein CASSTNRAKETQYF.

The chain recombines TRBV6-1 with TRBJ2-2; D is possibly TRBD1 (5 bases). The CDR3 is 14 amino acids. V lost 10 bases, J lost 3 bases, and 15 bases lay in between. CDR1 MNHNS and CDR2 SASEGT come from the germline V gene. The CDR3 DNA reads as TGTGCCACCCTATGGCAGGGCGACACCGGGGAGCTGTTTTTT. This translates into CATLWQGDTGELFF.

The chain joins TRBV11-2 to TRBJ1-3, with a weak D call TRBD1 (5 bases). Between the trimmed V and J ends, which lost 5 bases and 3 bases, there was a span of 20 bases. CDR3 length: 17 residues. Germline V gives CDR1 SGHAT, CDR2 FQNNGV. The CDR3 region is CASSPLLDTLIGNTIYF. Written as DNA, the CDR3 is TGTGCCAGCAGCCCCCTCCTGGACACATTGATTGGAAACACCATATATTTT.

As regards this clone: Other DNA sequences from this sample encode an identical CDR3 as well. The chain employs TRBV7-9 and TRBJ2-7; perhaps TRBD1 as D (5 bases). In germline, CDR1 is SEHNR, CDR2 FQNEAQ (reference sequence). This CDR3 contains 12 residues. The V end was cut by 2 bases, the J end by 3 bases, with 5 bases between. The CDR3 coding sequence is TGTGCCAGCAGCTTACAGGGCTACGAGCAGTACTTC. Encoded protein: CASSLQGYEQYF.

The chain employs TRBV19 and TRBJ2-7; 8 nucleotides align to TRBD2. CDR3 length equals 15 residues. J gave up 7 bases and V 7 bases, and 15 bases lay outside the gene matches. CDR1 LNHDA and CDR2 SQIVND come from the germline V gene (reference sequence). CDR3 in amino acids: CASKIKEGSGGEQYF. The CDR3 nucleotides are TGTGCCAGTAAGATCAAAGAGGGGTCGGGGGGGGAGCAGTACTTC.

V usage is TRBV7-2 and J usage is TRBJ2-1; 9 nucleotides align to TRBD2. The CDR3 consists of 15 residues. In germline, CDR1 is SGHTA, CDR2 FQGNSA. With 5 bases clipped from V and 7 bases from J, the junction kept 9 bases outside the gene matches. CDR3 DNA: TGTGCCAGCAGCCCAGCGGCGGGAGGGGTAAATGAGCAGTTCTTC. Translating it yields CASSPAAGGVNEQFF.

This chain connects TRBV30 to TRBJ2-1; D is undetermined. V was pared by 3 bases and J by 0 bases, with 12 bases between. The CDR3 extends over 15 amino acids. CDR1 is GTSNPN and CDR2 is SVGIG in the germline V gene (reference sequence). The CDR3 here is CAWRSDAISYNEQFF. The CDR3 DNA follows: TGTGCCTGGAGGAGCGACGCTATCTCCTACAATGAGCAGTTCTTC.

The chain is built from TRBV5-1 and TRBJ1-1; 9 nucleotides line up with TRBD1. J lost 3 bases, V lost 4 bases, and 4 bases had no gene match. The CDR3 runs to 14 residues. Germline V gene data show CDR1 as SGHRS and CDR2 as YFSETQ. The CDR3 DNA reads as TGCGCCAGCAGCCTGGGGGACAGGGACACTGAAGCTTTCTTT. It specifies CASSLGDRDTEAFF.

J is TRBJ1-5 and V is TRBV6-1, with a tentative D call TRBD1 (5 bases). Germline assignment: CDR1 MNHNS and CDR2 SASEGT. Trimming removed 4 bases at V and 1 base at J, with 8 bases between. The CDR3 spans 14 residues. The CDR3 DNA reads TGTGCCAGCAGTGGACAGCGAAGCAATCAGCCCCAGCATTTT. Protein product: CASSGQRSNQPQHF.

The rearrangement links TRBV9 to TRBJ1-2, with 10 bases aligning to TRBD1. V shed 3 bases and J 6 bases; nucleotides not matched to a gene: 8. Germline V lookup: CDR1 SGDLS, CDR2 YYNGEE. The CDR3 covers 15 residues. CDR3 DNA: TGTGCCAGCAGCGCCTCTGGACAGGGGGGCGATGGCTACACCTTC. Translating it yields CASSASGQGGDGYTF.